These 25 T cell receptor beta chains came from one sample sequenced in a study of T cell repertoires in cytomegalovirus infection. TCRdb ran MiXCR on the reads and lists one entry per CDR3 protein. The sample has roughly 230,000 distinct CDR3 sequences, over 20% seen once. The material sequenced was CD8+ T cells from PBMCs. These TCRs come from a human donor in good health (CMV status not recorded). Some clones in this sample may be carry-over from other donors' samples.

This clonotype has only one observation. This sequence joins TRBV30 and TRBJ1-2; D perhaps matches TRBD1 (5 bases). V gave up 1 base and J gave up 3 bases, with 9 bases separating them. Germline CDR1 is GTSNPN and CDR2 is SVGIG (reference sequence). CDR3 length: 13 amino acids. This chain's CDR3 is CAWSEQDYYGYTF. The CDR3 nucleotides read TGTGCCTGGAGTGAACAGGACTACTATGGCTACACCTTC. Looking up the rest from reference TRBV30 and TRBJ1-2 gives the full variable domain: SQTIHQWPATLVQPVGSPLSLECTVEGTSNPNLYWYRQAAGRGLQLLFYSVGIGQISSEVPQNLSASRPQDRQFILSSKKLLLSDSGFYLCAWSEQDYYGYTFGSGTRLTVV.

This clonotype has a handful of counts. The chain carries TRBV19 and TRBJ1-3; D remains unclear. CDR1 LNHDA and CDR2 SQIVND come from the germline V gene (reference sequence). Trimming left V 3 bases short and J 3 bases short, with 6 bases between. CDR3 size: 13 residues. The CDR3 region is CASSIDLGNTIYF. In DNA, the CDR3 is TGTGCCAGTAGTATCGACCTTGGAAACACCATATATTTT.

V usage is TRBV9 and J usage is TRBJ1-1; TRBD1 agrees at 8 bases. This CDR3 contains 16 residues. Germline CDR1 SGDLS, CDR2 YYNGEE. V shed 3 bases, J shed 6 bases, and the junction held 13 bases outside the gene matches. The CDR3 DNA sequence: TGTGCCAGCAGCGAGAGGAGGGACAGGCAAGAGGCTGAAGCTTTCTTT. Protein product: CASSERRDRQEAEAFF.

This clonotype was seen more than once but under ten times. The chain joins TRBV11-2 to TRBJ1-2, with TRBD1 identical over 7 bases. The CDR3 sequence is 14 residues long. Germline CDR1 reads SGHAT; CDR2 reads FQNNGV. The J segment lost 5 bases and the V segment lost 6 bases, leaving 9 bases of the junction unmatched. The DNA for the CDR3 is TGTGCCAGCAGTTCCCAGGGGGATATTTATGGCTACACCTTC. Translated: CASSSQGDIYGYTF. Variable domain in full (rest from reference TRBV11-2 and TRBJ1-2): EAGVAQSPRYKIIEKRQSVAFWCNPISGHATLYWYQQILGQGPKLLIQFQNNGVVDDSQLPKDRFSAERLKGVDSTLKIQPAKLEDSAVYLCASSSQGDIYGYTFGSGTRLTVV.

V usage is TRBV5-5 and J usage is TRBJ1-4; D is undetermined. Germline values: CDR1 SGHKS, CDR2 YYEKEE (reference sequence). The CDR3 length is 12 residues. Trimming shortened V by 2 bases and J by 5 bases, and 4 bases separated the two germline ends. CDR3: CASSLRNEKLFF. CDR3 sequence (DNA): TGTGCCAGCAGCTTACGAAATGAAAAACTGTTTTTT.

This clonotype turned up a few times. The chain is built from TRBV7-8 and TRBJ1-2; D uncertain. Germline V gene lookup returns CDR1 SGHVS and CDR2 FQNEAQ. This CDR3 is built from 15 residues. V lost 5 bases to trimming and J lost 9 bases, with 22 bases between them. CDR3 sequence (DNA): TGTGCCAGCAGCCTCCTGGCTGGCAGACCCACGAGCTACACCTTC. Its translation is CASSLLAGRPTSYTF. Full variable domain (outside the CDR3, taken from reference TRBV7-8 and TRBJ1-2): GAGVSQSPRYKVAKRGQDVALRCDPISGHVSLFWYQQALGQGPEFLTYFQNEAQLDKSGLPSDRFFAERPEGSVSTLKIQRTQQEDSAVYLCASSLLAGRPTSYTFGSGTRLTVV.

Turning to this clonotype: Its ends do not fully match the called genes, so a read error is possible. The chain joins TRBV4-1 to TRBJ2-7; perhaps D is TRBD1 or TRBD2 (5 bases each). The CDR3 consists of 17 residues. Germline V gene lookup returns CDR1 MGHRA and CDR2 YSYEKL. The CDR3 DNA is TGTGCCAGCAGCCAAGAAACCCCCGGGACGGCGCTTTACGAGCAGTACTTC. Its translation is CASSQETPGTALYEQYF.

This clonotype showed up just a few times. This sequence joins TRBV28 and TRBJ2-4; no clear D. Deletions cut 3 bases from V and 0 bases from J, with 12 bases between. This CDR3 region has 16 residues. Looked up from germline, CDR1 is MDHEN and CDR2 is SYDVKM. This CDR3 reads CASSFERGLAKNIQYF. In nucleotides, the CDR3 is TGTGCCAGCAGTTTTGAGAGAGGTCTAGCCAAAAACATTCAGTACTTC.

The CDR3 nucleotides read TGTGCCAGCAGCTTGGGACAGGGGTTCTCCTACAATGAGCAGTTCTTC. Protein product: CASSLGQGFSYNEQFF. The rearrangement links TRBV5-6 to TRBJ2-1, with 8 nucleotides matching TRBD1. The CDR3 runs 16 residues. The V segment lost 0 bases and the J segment 0 bases; nucleotides outside the gene matches: 2. Looked up from germline, CDR1 is SGHDT and CDR2 is YYEEEE.

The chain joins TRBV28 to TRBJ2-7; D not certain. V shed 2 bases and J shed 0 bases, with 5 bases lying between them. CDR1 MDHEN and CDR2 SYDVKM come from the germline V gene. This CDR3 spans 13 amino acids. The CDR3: CASSLLNSYEQYF. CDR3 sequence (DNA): TGTGCCAGCAGTTTACTCAACTCCTACGAGCAGTACTTC.

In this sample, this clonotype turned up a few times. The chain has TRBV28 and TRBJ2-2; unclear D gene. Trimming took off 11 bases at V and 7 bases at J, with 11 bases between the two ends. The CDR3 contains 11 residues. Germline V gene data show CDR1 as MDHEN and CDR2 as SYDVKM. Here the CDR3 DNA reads TGTGCCTCATCGAAGATCGGGGAGCTGTTTTTT. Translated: CASSKIGELFF.

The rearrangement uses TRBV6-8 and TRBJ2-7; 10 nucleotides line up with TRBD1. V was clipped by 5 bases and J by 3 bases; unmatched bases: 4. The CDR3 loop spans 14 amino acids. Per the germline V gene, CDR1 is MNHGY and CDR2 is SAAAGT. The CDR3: CASSRQGAGYEQYF. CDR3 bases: TGTGCCAGCAGTCGACAGGGGGCTGGCTACGAGCAGTACTTC.

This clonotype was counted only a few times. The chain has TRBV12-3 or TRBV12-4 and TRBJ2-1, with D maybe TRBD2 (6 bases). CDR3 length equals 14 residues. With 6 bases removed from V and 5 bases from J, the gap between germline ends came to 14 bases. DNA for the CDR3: TGTGCCAGCAGACTTACCAGCGGGCACAATGAGCAGTTCTTC. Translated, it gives CASRLTSGHNEQFF.

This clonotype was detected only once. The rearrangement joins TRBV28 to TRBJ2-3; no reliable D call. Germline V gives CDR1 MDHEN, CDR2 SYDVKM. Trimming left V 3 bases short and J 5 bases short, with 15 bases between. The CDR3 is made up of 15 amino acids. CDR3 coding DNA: TGTGCCAGCAGTTTGCCCCGCAGTTTCCGAGATACGCAGTATTTT. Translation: CASSLPRSFRDTQYF.

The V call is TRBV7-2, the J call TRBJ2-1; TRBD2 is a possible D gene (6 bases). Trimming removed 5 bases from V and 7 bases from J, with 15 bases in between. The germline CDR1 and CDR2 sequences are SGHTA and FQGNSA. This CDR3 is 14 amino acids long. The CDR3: CASSPGTLLNEQFF. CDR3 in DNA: TGTGCCAGCAGCCCAGGGACTTTACTTAATGAGCAGTTCTTC.

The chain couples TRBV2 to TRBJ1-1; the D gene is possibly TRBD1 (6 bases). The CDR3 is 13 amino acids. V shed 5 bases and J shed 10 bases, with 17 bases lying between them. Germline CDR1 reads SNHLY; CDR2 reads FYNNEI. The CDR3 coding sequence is TGTGCCAGCAGTAGAGACAGGCTCGACGGAGCTTTCTTT. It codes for CASSRDRLDGAFF.

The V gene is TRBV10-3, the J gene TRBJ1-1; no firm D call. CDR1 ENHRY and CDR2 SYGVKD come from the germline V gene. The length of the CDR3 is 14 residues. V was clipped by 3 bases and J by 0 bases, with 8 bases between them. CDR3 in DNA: TGTGCCATCAGTGATATGCTTTTGAACACTGAAGCTTTCTTT. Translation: CAISDMLLNTEAFF.

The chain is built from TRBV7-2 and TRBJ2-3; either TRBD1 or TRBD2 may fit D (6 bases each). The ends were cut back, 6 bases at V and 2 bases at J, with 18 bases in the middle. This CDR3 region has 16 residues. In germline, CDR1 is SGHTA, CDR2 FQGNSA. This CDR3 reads CASRLAAGQATDTQYF. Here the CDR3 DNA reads TGTGCCAGCAGGTTGGCGGCGGGACAAGCCACAGATACGCAGTATTTT.

CDR3 in DNA: TGTGCCAGCAGTTACTCGAGGACAGCCAACACTGAAGCTTTCTTT. Protein: CASSYSRTANTEAFF. This chain links TRBV6-6 with TRBJ1-1; a weak D match, TRBD1 (6 bases). CDR3 length: 15 amino acids. Germline CDR1 and CDR2: MNHNY and SVGAGI (reference sequence). Between the trimmed V and J ends, which lost 0 bases and 2 bases, there was a span of 10 bases.

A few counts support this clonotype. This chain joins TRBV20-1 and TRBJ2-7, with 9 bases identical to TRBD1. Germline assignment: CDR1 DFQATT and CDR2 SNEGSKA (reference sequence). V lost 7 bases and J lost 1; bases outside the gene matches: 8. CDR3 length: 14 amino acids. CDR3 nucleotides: TGCAGTGGGGTAGGGACAGGGAGTTCCTACGAGCAGTACTTC. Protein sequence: CSGVGTGSSYEQYF.

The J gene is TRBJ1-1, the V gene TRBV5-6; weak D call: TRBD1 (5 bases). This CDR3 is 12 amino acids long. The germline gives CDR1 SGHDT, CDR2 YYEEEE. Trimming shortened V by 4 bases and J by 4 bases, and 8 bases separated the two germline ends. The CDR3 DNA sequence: TGTGCCAGCAGCCGGGACCCCACTGAAGCTTTCTTT. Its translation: CASSRDPTEAFF.

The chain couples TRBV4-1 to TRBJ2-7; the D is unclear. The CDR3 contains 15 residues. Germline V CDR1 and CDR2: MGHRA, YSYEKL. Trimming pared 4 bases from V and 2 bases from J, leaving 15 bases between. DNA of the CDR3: TGCGCCAGCAGCCCCCGCCAACGGGCGGCCTACGAGCAGTACTTC. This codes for CASSPRQRAAYEQYF.

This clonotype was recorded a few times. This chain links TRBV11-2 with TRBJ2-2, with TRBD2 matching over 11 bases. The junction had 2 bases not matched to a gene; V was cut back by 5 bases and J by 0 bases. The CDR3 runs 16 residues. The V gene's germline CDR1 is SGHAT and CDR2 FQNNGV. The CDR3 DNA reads TGTGCCAGCAGCGCGGGACTAGCGGCGAACACCGGGGAGCTGTTTTTT. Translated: CASSAGLAANTGELFF.

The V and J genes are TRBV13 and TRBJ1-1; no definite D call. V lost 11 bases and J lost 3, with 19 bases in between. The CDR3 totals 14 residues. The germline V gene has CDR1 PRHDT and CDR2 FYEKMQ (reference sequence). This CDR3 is CASLGLERDTEAFF. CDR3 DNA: TGTGCCTCACTGGGTCTGGAGAGGGACACTGAAGCTTTCTTT.

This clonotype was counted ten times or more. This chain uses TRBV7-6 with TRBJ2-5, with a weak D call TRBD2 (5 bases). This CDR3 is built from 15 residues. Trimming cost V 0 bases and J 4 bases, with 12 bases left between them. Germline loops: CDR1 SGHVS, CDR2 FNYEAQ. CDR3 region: CASSLAPRAGETQYF. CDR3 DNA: TGTGCCAGCAGCTTAGCTCCTAGGGCGGGAGAGACCCAGTACTTC.